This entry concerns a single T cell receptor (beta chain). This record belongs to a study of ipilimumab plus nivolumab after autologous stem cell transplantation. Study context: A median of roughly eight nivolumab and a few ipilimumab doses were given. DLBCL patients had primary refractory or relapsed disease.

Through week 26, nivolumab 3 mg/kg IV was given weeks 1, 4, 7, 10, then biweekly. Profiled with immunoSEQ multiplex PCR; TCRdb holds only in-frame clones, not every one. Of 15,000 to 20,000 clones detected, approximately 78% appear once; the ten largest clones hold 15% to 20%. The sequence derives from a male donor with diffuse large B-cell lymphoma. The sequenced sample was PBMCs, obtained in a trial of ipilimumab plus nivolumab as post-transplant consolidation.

CDR3 in DNA: TGCACCAGCAGCCAAGATCGGGGTACTGGGGCCAACGTCCTGACTTTC. Its translation is CTSSQDRGTGANVLTF. The chain uses TRBV1 and TRBJ2-6; the table's D call TRBD2 went unverified against the DNA. TRBV1 is a listed pseudogene. CDR3 length: 16 amino acids.